This T cell receptor beta chain was sequenced during a study of blood T cell repertoires in COVID-19. Study background: Spain, Italy and the United States supplied samples that represented acute and convalescent COVID-19. Nucleic acid was either cDNA or gDNA, and it came from T cells, B-cell-depleted T cells, or PBMCs.

This clone was seen a few times. The authors' processing: Amplification of reference gene primers provided the estimated nucleated cell counts. Generated by immunoSEQ multiplex PCR, the TCRdb table keeps only in-frame clones and is missing some. That table is the source of V, J and clone size, and D and trimming were worked out from the DNA. The sample gives about 34,000 clones, over 75% of which show up once; approximately 16% is in the top ten. V shed 7 bases and J 9 bases; nucleotides not matched to a gene: 20. CDR1 is SQVTM and CDR2 is ANQGSEA in the germline V gene. The CDR3 is 16 residues long. This sequence originates from a woman aged 60-70 years with active COVID-19. The sequencing sample was made of peripheral blood. The chain has TRBV29-1 and TRBJ2-1, with 8 nucleotides matching TRBD2. Written as DNA, the CDR3 is TGCAGCGCCCCCCCTTGGGGACGGGAGGGCCTGGGTGAGCAGTTCTTC. Amino acids: CSAPPWGREGLGEQFF.